This entry lists 31 T cell receptor beta chains sequenced from one sample in a study of monozygotic twins with inflammatory bowel disease (dated by TCRdb to the late 2010s). To prepare the library, 5' RACE was applied. These reads were obtained on an Illumina HiSeq 2500. The reads were reprocessed in TCRdb, with one entry per CDR3 protein sequence and no accompanying DNA. This sample's clone table shows 110,000 to 150,000 distinct CDR3 sequences. The ten most abundant clones make up around 1.3% of the sample. The material sequenced was blood. These TCRs come from a human donor with ulcerative colitis or Crohn's disease, or a healthy co-twin of an affected twin (not recorded which).

V usage is TRBV9 and J usage is TRBJ2-5. This CDR3 spans 15 amino acids. Looked up from germline, CDR1 is SGDLS and CDR2 is YYNGEE. CDR3 region: CASSPTYGIQETQYF.

The rearrangement uses TRBV28 and TRBJ2-3; TCRdb indicates TRBD2, and absent DNA this call remains unverified. Germline values: CDR1 MDHEN, CDR2 SYDVKM. The CDR3 sequence is 16 residues long. The CDR3 protein is CASSSTSGRGTDTQYF.

The rearrangement links TRBV11-3 to TRBJ2-3; as DNA is missing, the TRBD1 call by TCRdb cannot be tested. The germline gives CDR1 SGHNT, CDR2 YENEEA. There are 15 residues in the CDR3. This CDR3 reads CASSEGGYDVNTQYF.

This chain joins TRBV7-9 and TRBJ2-1. The CDR3 totals 13 residues. Germline lookup yields CDR1 SEHNR and CDR2 FQNEAQ (reference sequence). The CDR3 sequence is CASSLDSYNEQFF.

The gene calls are TRBV7-3 and TRBJ2-5; TCRdb's assignment of TRBD2 cannot be checked, as there is no DNA. This CDR3 has 16 residues. Germline V CDR1 and CDR2: SGHTA, FQGTGA. The chain's CDR3 is CASSLVPSGSKETQYF. Full variable domain (rest looked up from reference TRBV7-3 and TRBJ2-5): GAGVSQTPSNKVTEKGKYVELRCDPISGHTALYWYRQSLGQGPEFLIYFQGTGAADDSGLPNDRFFAVRPEGSVSTLKIQRTERGDSAVYLCASSLVPSGSKETQYFGPGTRLLVL.

The chain couples TRBV3-1 to TRBJ1-1; checking the TCRdb D call of TRBD1 is not possible without DNA. The CDR3 has 14 amino acids. Per the germline V gene, CDR1 is LGHDT and CDR2 is YNNKEL (reference sequence). Here the CDR3 reads CASSQGVRGTEAFF.

The chain couples TRBV24-1 to TRBJ2-6; TCRdb's D call, TRBD2, is unchecked because there is no DNA. CDR1 and CDR2 from the germline V gene are KGHDR and SFDVKD. The CDR3 contains 19 residues. The CDR3: CATSDPSSGDFSGANVLTF.

V is TRBV18 and J is TRBJ1-5. Germline V CDR1 and CDR2: KGHSH, LQKENI. The CDR3 sequence is 14 residues long. The CDR3: CASSPGLRNQPQHF. The full variable domain, with the rest looked up from reference TRBV18 and TRBJ1-5, is NAGVMQNPRHLVRRRGQEARLRCSPMKGHSHVYWYRQLPEEGLKFMVYLQKENIIDESGMPKERFSAEFPKEGPSILRIQQVVRGDSAAYFCASSPGLRNQPQHFGDGTRLSIL.

V is TRBV4-2 and J is TRBJ2-5; TCRdb's D call of TRBD1 is untestable without DNA. The CDR3 contains 18 residues. Germline V gene sequence: CDR1 LGHNA, CDR2 YNFKEQ. CDR3 amino acids: CASSTLLNSAPMGETQYF.

This chain uses TRBV20-1 with TRBJ2-7; TCRdb names TRBD2, which stays unverified in the absence of DNA. Per germline, CDR1 DFQATT and CDR2 SNEGSKA (reference sequence). This CDR3 is built from 15 residues. The CDR3 spells CSARTPGTSGYEQYF.

The chain is built from TRBV18 and TRBJ2-7; TCRdb's D call of TRBD2 is untestable without DNA. The germline V gene has CDR1 KGHSH and CDR2 LQKENI. The CDR3 totals 15 residues. CDR3 loop: CASSPIGLAAHEQYF.

This sequence joins TRBV6-5 and TRBJ2-1. This CDR3 comprises 15 residues. The germline gives CDR1 MNHEY, CDR2 SVGAGI. The chain's CDR3 is CASSYGSLRENEQFF.

The chain has TRBV5-1 and TRBJ1-1; the D gene TCRdb calls, TRBD1, cannot be checked with no DNA. Germline assignment: CDR1 SGHRS and CDR2 YFSETQ. There are 12 residues in the CDR3. The CDR3 spells CASSLDGIGAFF.

The V gene is TRBV15, the J gene TRBJ2-5. The germline CDR1 and CDR2 sequences are LNHNV and YYDKDF (reference sequence). There are 11 residues in the CDR3. Here the CDR3 reads CATSRAETQYF.

The chain has TRBV5-1 and TRBJ1-6; TCRdb picks TRBD1, but there is no DNA to check that call. The germline V gene has CDR1 SGHRS and CDR2 YFSETQ. The CDR3 runs 17 residues. The CDR3 loop reads CASSLMEAGQGNSPLHF.

The genes are TRBV6-5 and TRBJ1-1. Germline loops: CDR1 MNHEY, CDR2 SVGAGI. CDR3 size: 13 residues. CDR3 protein: CASSLQEVTEAFF.

This rearrangement joins TRBV7-2 to TRBJ2-7; lacking DNA, the TRBD2 call made by TCRdb goes unchecked. The CDR3 loop spans 16 amino acids. Germline values: CDR1 SGHTA, CDR2 FQGNSA. This CDR3 is CASSLAGTSGPYEQYF.

This chain uses TRBV12-3 or TRBV12-4 with TRBJ2-1; the TCRdb D gene call, TRBD1, has no DNA to confirm it. The CDR3 is 12 residues long. The CDR3 spells CASSSLRYEQFF.

This chain joins TRBV6-1 and TRBJ2-1; the D gene TCRdb calls, TRBD2, cannot be checked with no DNA. CDR3 length: 15 residues. From germline, CDR1 is MNHNS and CDR2 SASEGT. CDR3 protein: CAIQPQAGFGDEQFF.

The chain links TRBV30 to TRBJ2-3; without DNA, the TCRdb call of TRBD1 cannot be checked. CDR3 length equals 17 residues. Germline assignment: CDR1 GTSNPN and CDR2 SVGIG (reference sequence). The CDR3 spells CAWSAFEGQGATDTQYF.

V is TRBV11-2 and J is TRBJ1-5. The CDR3 runs to 13 residues. Germline V gives CDR1 SGHAT, CDR2 FQNNGV. CDR3 residues: CASSFQSNQPQHF. Complete variable domain (other parts from reference TRBV11-2 and TRBJ1-5): EAGVAQSPRYKIIEKRQSVAFWCNPISGHATLYWYQQILGQGPKLLIQFQNNGVVDDSQLPKDRFSAERLKGVDSTLKIQPAKLEDSAVYLCASSFQSNQPQHFGDGTRLSIL.

CDR3 in amino acids: CASSDLWDNGRGYTF. J is TRBJ1-2 and V is TRBV25-1; with no DNA, the TCRdb D assignment of TRBD1 cannot be verified. Germline CDR1 reads MGHDK; CDR2 reads SYGVNS. This CDR3 spans 15 amino acids.

The rearrangement joins TRBV23-1 to TRBJ2-7; the D gene TCRdb calls, TRBD2, cannot be checked with no DNA. TRBV23-1 is assigned to the ORF class and has an uncertain function. This CDR3 region has 16 residues. This chain's CDR3 is CASSSSRRLGDNEQYF.

The genes are TRBV10-3 and TRBJ1-1; as DNA is missing, the TRBD1 call by TCRdb cannot be tested. The CDR3 length is 16 residues. Germline CDR1 is ENHRY and CDR2 is SYGVKD. CDR3 region: CAISEGDRTLGTEAFF.

This chain uses TRBV12-3 or TRBV12-4 with TRBJ2-5. The length of the CDR3 is 14 residues. CDR3 sequence reads: CASSLKASQETQYF.

This sequence joins TRBV7-2 and TRBJ2-7; lacking DNA, the TRBD1 call made by TCRdb goes unchecked. CDR1 is SGHTA, CDR2 FQGNSA, per germline. The CDR3 consists of 17 residues. CDR3 amino acids: CASSSNPNRGISYEQYF.

This chain joins TRBV20-1 and TRBJ2-3; TCRdb's D call, TRBD2, is unchecked because there is no DNA. CDR3 length: 14 amino acids. Germline V CDR1 and CDR2: DFQATT, SNEGSKA (reference sequence). This CDR3 is CSAKAGDNTDTQYF.

The chain has TRBV30 and TRBJ2-7; TCRdb picks TRBD2, but there is no DNA to check that call. Germline V gene lookup returns CDR1 GTSNPN and CDR2 SVGIG (reference sequence). This CDR3 has 13 residues. This CDR3 is CAWSLSAAYEQYF.

V is TRBV20-1 and J is TRBJ1-3; TCRdb names TRBD1, which stays unverified in the absence of DNA. This CDR3 spans 15 amino acids. The germline CDR1 and CDR2 sequences are DFQATT and SNEGSKA (reference sequence). CDR3 sequence: CSARDHRGPGNTIYF.

This chain connects TRBV20-1 to TRBJ1-1; the D gene TCRdb calls, TRBD1, cannot be checked with no DNA. Germline CDR1 and CDR2: DFQATT and SNEGSKA (reference sequence). The CDR3 contains 16 residues. The CDR3 protein is CSARDLHRGTNTEAFF.

This chain uses TRBV6-5 with TRBJ2-7. CDR3 length: 16 residues. Germline V CDR1 and CDR2: MNHEY, SVGAGI. CDR3 residues: CASSYRPAESPHEQYF.